This T cell receptor (beta chain) was recorded in a study of T-cell reconstitution after alpha-beta-depleted transplantation in children. Findings of the study overall: Surviving recipient T cells and thymic progenitors produced the high day-60 TCRbeta diversity seen in some patients. T-cell counts and diversity were attributed mostly to newly produced T cells one year after transplant. The study reportedly traced alpha-beta T cells about two months after transplant to several hundred expanded graft clones.

This clonotype was seen ten or more times. Its antigen is unknown. With 6 bases removed from V and 4 bases from J, the gap between germline ends came to 12 bases. The length of the CDR3 is 12 residues. CDR1 and CDR2 from the germline V gene are SQVTM and ANQGSEA. Unique molecular identifiers were used to barcode this TCRbeta library. TCRdb reprocessed the PCR reads via MiXCR and lists one record per CDR3 protein. This table holds about 110,000 distinct CDR3 sequences, approximately 6% found once. V and J are TRBV29-1 and TRBJ1-2; a possible D gene is TRBD1 (5 bases). The starting material was PBMCs, mostly from graft donor cells, obtained 360 days after TCRalphabeta/CD19-depleted stem cell transplant. The clonotype comes from a male patient between 2 and 10 years old who had a stem cell transplant for acute lymphoblastic leukemia, so the T cells may come from the graft donor. CDR3 in amino acids: CSVGGGIYGYTF. CDR3 nucleotides: TGCAGCGTGGGGGGAGGAATCTATGGCTACACCTTC.